The clone carrying this TCR beta chain occurred many times. Its specificity is not known. Sequencing runs each yielded over 170 million TCR-beta sequences from 15-18 subjects. TCRdb re-analysed the 5' RACE reads in MiXCR, keeping a single row per CDR3 protein. This sample carries tens of thousands of distinct CDR3 sequences, roughly 4.4% of them seen once, and the ten largest clones take 5.7%. These data come from a study of neurological immune-mediated disorders. The overall study: Among around 34 multiple sclerosis patients, roughly 31 were relapsing-remitting and 3 were secondary progressive. Study-level findings and limits: Expanded clones shared no CDR3 amino acid sequences across subjects, suggesting private repertoires in all groups.

This CDR3 spans 13 amino acids. V lost 3 bases and J 3 bases, leaving 8 bases between the germline ends. CDR1 is SGHAT, CDR2 FQNNGV, per germline. The chain is built from TRBV11-2 and TRBJ2-5, with a tentative D call TRBD2 (5 bases). Sequences were obtained from PBMCs. The clonotype originates from an older woman with multiple sclerosis. In nucleotides, the CDR3 is TGTGCCAGCAGCTTTGCCGGGGAAGAGACCCAGTACTTC. It is translated as CASSFAGEETQYF.